Each of the 12 T cell receptor beta chains below was sequenced from the same sample in a study of identifying expanded T cells in peripheral blood. Assay used: immunoSEQ multiplex PCR; TCRdb lists only in-frame clones, some missing. The sample records over 75,000 clones, 88% being singletons. Input material: blood. The receptors were sampled from a person aged 18 to 75 in good health.

J is TRBJ1-2 and V is TRBV19; weak D call: TRBD1 (5 bases). The CDR3 is 15 residues long. V was cut by 2 bases and J by 8 bases, with 18 bases left in between. CDR1 and CDR2 from the germline V gene are LNHDA and SQIVND (reference sequence). CDR3 sequence: CASSISQGVGVGYTF. CDR3 nucleotide sequence: TGTGCCAGTAGTATATCTCAGGGAGTTGGTGTGGGCTACACCTTC.

The chain recombines TRBV7-9 with TRBJ1-1; D ambiguous. The germline V gene encodes CDR1 SEHNR and CDR2 FQNEAQ (reference sequence). Deletions cut 6 bases from V and 1 base from J, with 15 bases between. The CDR3 has 15 amino acids. CDR3 loop: CASSPSRGPNTEAFF. The CDR3 coding sequence is TGTGCCAGCAGTCCGTCTCGAGGGCCGAACACTGAAGCTTTCTTT.

The chain joins TRBV7-2 to TRBJ2-5; D could derive from TRBD1 or TRBD2 (5 bases each). The CDR3 spans 18 residues. Germline V gives CDR1 SGHTA, CDR2 FQGNSA. Trimming took off 4 bases at V and 3 bases at J, with 24 bases between the two ends. The CDR3: CASSSLRDERTGEETQYF. The CDR3 DNA follows: TGTGCCAGCAGCTCCCTTCGGGACGAACGTACCGGGGAAGAGACCCAGTACTTC. Together with reference TRBV7-2 and TRBJ2-5, the CDR3 gives the full variable domain: GAGVSQSPSNKVTEKGKDVELRCDPISGHTALYWYRQSLGQGLEFLIYFQGNSAPDKSGLPSDRFSAERTGGSVSTLTIQRTQQEDSAVYLCASSSLRDERTGEETQYFGPGTRLLVL.

This rearrangement joins TRBV10-3 to TRBJ1-2; D not certain. Germline V gene data show CDR1 as ENHRY and CDR2 as SYGVKD. Trimming stripped 2 bases from V and 5 bases from J, with 21 bases between. The CDR3 is made up of 17 amino acids. The CDR3 DNA follows: TGTGCCATCAGTGAGGGGGAGAGAACCACAGTACATTATGGCTACACCTTC. Protein: CAISEGERTTVHYGYTF.

This clone has a single count. The V gene is TRBV30, the J gene TRBJ1-2, with TRBD1 matching 8 bases. The V segment lost 1 base and the J segment 7 bases; nucleotides outside the gene matches: 8. Germline assignment: CDR1 GTSNPN and CDR2 SVGIG (reference sequence). The CDR3 is made up of 14 amino acids. The CDR3 DNA sequence: TGTGCCTGGAGTGCCGGGACAGGCAGTCCTGGCTACACCTTC. This translates into CAWSAGTGSPGYTF. Filled out from reference TRBV30 and TRBJ1-2, the complete variable domain reads SQTIHQWPATLVQPVGSPLSLECTVEGTSNPNLYWYRQAAGRGLQLLFYSVGIGQISSEVPQNLSASRPQDRQFILSSKKLLLSDSGFYLCAWSAGTGSPGYTFGSGTRLTVV.

This clone was seen only once. J is TRBJ2-1 and V is TRBV7-6; no reliable D call. Trimming took off 5 bases at V and 4 bases at J, with 15 bases between the two ends. The CDR3 length is 15 residues. CDR1 is SGHVS and CDR2 is FNYEAQ in the germline V gene. CDR3 in amino acids: CASSHPMVDYNEQFF. DNA for the CDR3: TGTGCCAGCAGCCACCCGATGGTTGATTACAATGAGCAGTTCTTC.

This chain connects TRBV6-1 to TRBJ2-5; possibly TRBD2 for D (5 bases). The germline CDR1 and CDR2 sequences are MNHNS and SASEGT. The V end was cut by 6 bases, the J end by 7 bases, with 15 bases between. This CDR3 comprises 13 residues. The CDR3 nucleotides are TGTGCCAGCAGGGCAGACACCCTAGCGACCCAGTACTTC. It codes for CASRADTLATQYF.

The rearrangement links TRBV4-2 to TRBJ1-3; the match to TRBD1 covers 11 bases. The germline V gene has CDR1 LGHNA and CDR2 YNFKEQ. The CDR3 contains 16 residues. V lost 4 bases to trimming and J lost 7 bases; unmatched junction nucleotides: 9. The DNA of the CDR3 is TGTGCCAGCAGCCCAAATACCGGGACAGGGGGGAACACCATATATTTT. This encodes CASSPNTGTGGNTIYF.

This rearrangement joins TRBV5-1 to TRBJ2-7; 11 positions agree with TRBD2. Trimming at V came to 2 bases and at J to 2 bases, leaving 9 bases not matched to a gene. The CDR3 consists of 17 residues. Looked up from germline, CDR1 is SGHRS and CDR2 is YFSETQ. CDR3 coding DNA: TGCGCCAGCAGCTTTACTAGCGGGGGAGGACTGACCTACGAGCAGTACTTC. It is translated as CASSFTSGGGLTYEQYF.

This chain joins TRBV7-2 and TRBJ2-5; D unresolved. The germline V gene has CDR1 SGHTA and CDR2 FQGNSA. CDR3 length: 15 residues. Trimming cost V 2 bases and J 6 bases, with 16 bases left between them. The CDR3 DNA reads TGTGCCAGCAGCTTATCAATCGGTGGCCAGAAGACCCAGTACTTC. Encoded protein: CASSLSIGGQKTQYF.

The genes are TRBV1 and TRBJ1-1. TRBV1 is assigned pseudogene status. This CDR3 has 15 residues. The CDR3 sequence is CTSSQVGTVNTEAFF. The CDR3 DNA reads as TGCACCAGCAGCCAAGTCGGGACGGTGAACACTGAAGCTTTCTTT.

This chain joins TRBV4-2 and TRBJ1-6; D ambiguous. CDR3 length equals 15 residues. Germline loops: CDR1 LGHNA, CDR2 YNFKEQ. V lost 4 bases and J 3 bases, leaving 10 bases between the germline ends. This CDR3 is CASSREGVYNSPLHF. CDR3 bases: TGTGCCAGCAGCCGAGAGGGAGTCTATAATTCACCCCTCCACTTT.